Sequencing of this T cell receptor (beta chain) was carried out in a study of T cell responses to AZD1222 COVID-19 vaccine. CDR1 is MNHNS, CDR2 SASEGT, per germline. This CDR3 has 20 residues. The V end lost 3 bases, the J end lost 0 bases, and 24 bases lay between the germline ends. Repertoires were generated with immunoSEQ multiplex PCR, while TCRdb's copy carries only in-frame clones and drops some. The sample includes over 120,000 clones, about 90% of them seen just once. The sample in question was peripheral blood, obtained 28 days after the second AZD1222 dose. The V gene is TRBV6-1, the J gene TRBJ1-5; D remains unclear. The TCR comes from an adult who received the AZD1222 COVID-19 vaccine. The CDR3 loop reads CASSDFSDPGPVYSNQPQHF. The CDR3 nucleotides read TGTGCCAGCAGTGACTTCTCGGACCCCGGTCCGGTTTATAGCAATCAGCCCCAGCATTTT.